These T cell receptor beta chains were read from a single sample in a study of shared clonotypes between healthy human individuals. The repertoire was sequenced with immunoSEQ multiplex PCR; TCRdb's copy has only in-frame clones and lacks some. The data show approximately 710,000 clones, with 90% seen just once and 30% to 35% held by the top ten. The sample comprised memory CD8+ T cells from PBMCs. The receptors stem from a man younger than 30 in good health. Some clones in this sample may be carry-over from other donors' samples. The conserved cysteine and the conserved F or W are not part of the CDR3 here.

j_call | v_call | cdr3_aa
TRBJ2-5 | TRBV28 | ASTTQGGRWETQY
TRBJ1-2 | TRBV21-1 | ASSPRTGSYGYT
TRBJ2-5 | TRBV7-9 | ASSPSGEETQY
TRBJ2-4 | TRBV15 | ATSGYKQGLAKNIQY
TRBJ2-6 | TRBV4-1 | ASSVLAVTGANVLT
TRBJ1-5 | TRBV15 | ATSPRDGNQPQH
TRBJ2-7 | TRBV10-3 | AITSGTPYEQY
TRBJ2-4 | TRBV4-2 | ASSQPIRMWNIQY
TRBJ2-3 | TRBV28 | ASTLGSGGPGPDTQY
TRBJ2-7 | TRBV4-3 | ASSQWTGGPYEQY